Listed below are T cell receptor beta chains from one sample, sequenced in a study of blood T cell repertoires in COVID-19. Repertoires were generated with immunoSEQ multiplex PCR, while TCRdb's copy carries only in-frame clones and drops some. Among 57,000 or so clones listed, 75% to 90% were seen once. What was sequenced was peripheral blood. The receptors were gathered from a human donor in a cohort sampled during active COVID-19. The CDR3 runs from the conserved cysteine through the conserved F or W. D genes are given only for firm matches.

TRBV6-6	14	TRBD1	TRBJ2-3	CASSSGTGLPTQYF
TRBV18	15	NA	TRBJ2-5	CASSPPVGALGTQYF
TRBV12-3/TRBV12-4	13	NA	TRBJ1-6	CASSLIGNSPLHF
TRBV5-4	15	NA	TRBJ1-2	CASSPSAGGEVGYTF
TRBV14	14	TRBD2	TRBJ2-5	CASKGLAGAETQYF
TRBV19	15	NA	TRBJ1-2	CASSIDGRVVYGYTF
TRBV29-1	14	TRBD1	TRBJ2-5	CSVKSGQGAETQYF
TRBV18	15	TRBD2	TRBJ2-1	CASSVSLAGEVEQFF
TRBV7-2	14	NA	TRBJ1-6	CASSLGVGGPPLHF
TRBV7-3	15	NA	TRBJ2-5	CASSRSGASQETQYF
TRBV7-3	13	NA	TRBJ2-3	CASSDQVPDTQYF
TRBV5-1	15	NA	TRBJ1-4	CASSWSPGDNEKLFF
TRBV12-3/TRBV12-4	11	NA	TRBJ2-1	CASRRQGGQFF
TRBV6-6	16	NA	TRBJ2-1	CASSYPTSTRINEQFF
TRBV6-5	12	NA	TRBJ1-1	CASSGRTAEAFF
TRBV28	12	NA	TRBJ2-7	CASSLVGREQYF
TRBV15	16	TRBD2	TRBJ2-2	CATSFGLAGGTGELFF
TRBV9	13	NA	TRBJ2-2	CASSPTGHGELFF
TRBV12-5	12	NA	TRBJ1-5	CASATGGQPQHF
TRBV7-6	16	TRBD1	TRBJ2-3	CASSLHGDRGTDTQYF
TRBV6-5	15	TRBD1	TRBJ1-1	CASSWRDRADTEAFF
TRBV27	16	NA	TRBJ1-6	CASTLLQGTKNSPLHF
TRBV28	13	NA	TRBJ1-1	CASSLQGNTEAFF
TRBV13	16	TRBD2	TRBJ2-7	CASSLDGTRIGYEQYF
TRBV6-2/TRBV6-3	14	NA	TRBJ2-5	CASSQPQLFETQYF
TRBV5-1	13	NA	TRBJ1-4	CASSLAGVEKLFF
TRBV19	16	TRBD2	TRBJ2-1	CASSLKRGRSYNEQFF
TRBV6-4	13	TRBD1	TRBJ1-5	CASSRDSYQPQHF
TRBV10-3	14	TRBD1	TRBJ1-1	CATRDRGMNTEAFF
TRBV2	14	NA	TRBJ2-7	CASSGSGSSYEQYF
TRBV27	19	NA	TRBJ1-1	CASSLLTSDGRGLNTEAFF
TRBV28	15	NA	TRBJ2-7	CASSLNRVMNHHQYF
TRBV2	16	TRBD2	TRBJ2-1	CASSTGLAADYNEQFF
TRBV5-1	16	TRBD1	TRBJ2-3	CASSWDRDRATDTQYF
TRBV7-3	12	NA	TRBJ2-5	CASSPLSGTQYF
TRBV9	15	TRBD1	TRBJ2-3	CASSDGTGSTDTQYF
TRBV7-9	15	TRBD2	TRBJ2-3	CASRTGLALSDTQYF
TRBV18	18	TRBD2	TRBJ2-1	CASSMIATGTSGRNEQFF
TRBV2	15	TRBD2	TRBJ2-7	CASSGNLAGAHEQYF
TRBV5-5	15	NA	TRBJ2-6	CASSLQGSGANVLTF
TRBV20-1	10	NA	TRBJ1-1	CSASLTEAFF
TRBV6-6	12	NA	TRBJ1-1	CASSYWEGSAFF
TRBV19	17	NA	TRBJ2-7	CASSARGRTTAIYEQYF
TRBV7-2	16	TRBD2	TRBJ2-3	CASSSAGLAVPDTQYF
TRBV19	13	TRBD1	TRBJ2-7	CASKGTGAYEQYF
TRBV5-1	15	NA	TRBJ1-3	CASSATPLAGNTIYF
TRBV7-8	14	NA	TRBJ2-7	CASSLELISYEQYF
TRBV15	14	NA	TRBJ1-5	CATSPFQGPTPQHF
TRBV7-2	14	NA	TRBJ1-4	CASSLGQGNEKLFF
TRBV6-5	16	NA	TRBJ2-5	CASSYRAGGRKETQYF
TRBV19	12	NA	TRBJ1-2	CASKTDTYGYTF
TRBV27	13	NA	TRBJ2-7	CASSLRFSYEQYF
TRBV28	17	TRBD1	TRBJ1-3	CASSPGQGPISGNTIYF